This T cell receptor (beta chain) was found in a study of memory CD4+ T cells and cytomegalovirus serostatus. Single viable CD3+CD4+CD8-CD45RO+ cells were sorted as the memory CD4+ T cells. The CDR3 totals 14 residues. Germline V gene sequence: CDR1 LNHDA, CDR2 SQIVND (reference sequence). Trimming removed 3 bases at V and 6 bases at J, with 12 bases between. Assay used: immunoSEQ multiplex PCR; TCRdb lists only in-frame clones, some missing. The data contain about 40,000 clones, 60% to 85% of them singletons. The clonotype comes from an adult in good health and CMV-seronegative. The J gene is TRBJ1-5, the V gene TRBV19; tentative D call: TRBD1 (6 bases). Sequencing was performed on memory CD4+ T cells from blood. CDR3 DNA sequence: TGTGCCAGTAGTATTGGGGGGCCCGCTCAGCCCCAGCATTTT. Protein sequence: CASSIGGPAQPQHF.